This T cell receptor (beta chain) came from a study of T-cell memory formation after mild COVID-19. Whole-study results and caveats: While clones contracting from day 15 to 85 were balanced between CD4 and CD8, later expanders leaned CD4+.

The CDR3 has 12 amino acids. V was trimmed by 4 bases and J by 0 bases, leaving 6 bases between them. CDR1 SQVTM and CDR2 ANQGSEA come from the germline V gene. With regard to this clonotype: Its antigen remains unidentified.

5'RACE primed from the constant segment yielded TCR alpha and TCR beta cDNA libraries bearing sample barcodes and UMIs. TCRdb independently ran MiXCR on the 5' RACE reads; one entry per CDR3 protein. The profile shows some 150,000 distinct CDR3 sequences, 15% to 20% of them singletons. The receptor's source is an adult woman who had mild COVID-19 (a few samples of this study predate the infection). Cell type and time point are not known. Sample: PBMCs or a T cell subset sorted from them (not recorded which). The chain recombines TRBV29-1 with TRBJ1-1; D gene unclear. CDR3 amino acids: CSVAHLNTEAFF. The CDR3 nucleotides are TGCAGCGTTGCTCACTTGAACACTGAAGCTTTCTTT.